The present T cell receptor beta chain was sequenced within a study of patients and donors after allogeneic stem cell transplantation (dated by TCRdb to the early 2020s). About this clonotype itself: Its antigen specificity is not known. No base quality information exists; no much larger clone differs at one position.

There are 11 amino acids in the CDR3, from cysteine to phenylalanine inclusive. Of the read, only the CDR3 DNA is kept; its 33 bases are in frame from base 1. CDR1 and CDR2 are read off the germline V gene as ENHRY and SYGVKD. Cut back by 2 bases and 10 bases, the V and J ends lie 8 bases apart. The library was generated by RT-PCR. TCRdb records NextSeq 550 as the sequencer. In TCRdb, the public reads were trimmed at Q25 with fastp and aligned with MiXCR, with productive beta chains retained. When rows share a CDR3 protein, they turn into one entry using the most common DNA and genes. This sample holds 400,000 to 500,000 distinct CDR3 sequences; roughly 17% were observed only once. The ten largest clones add up to roughly 7% of the sample.

Material for sequencing was blood, either unsorted or a sorted T cell fraction (not recorded which). The rearranged chain carries TRBV10-3 and TRBJ1-1; D gene: possibly TRBD1, on 5 matching bases. The origin of this receptor is a human donor who was either an allogeneic HSCT recipient or a stem cell or donor lymphocyte infusion donor (not recorded which). It is not recorded whose cells these are; they may come from a transplant donor. The DNA sequence follows: TGTGCCATCAGTGAGGCGGGGGGAGCTTTCTTT. Its amino acids are CAISEAGGAFF.